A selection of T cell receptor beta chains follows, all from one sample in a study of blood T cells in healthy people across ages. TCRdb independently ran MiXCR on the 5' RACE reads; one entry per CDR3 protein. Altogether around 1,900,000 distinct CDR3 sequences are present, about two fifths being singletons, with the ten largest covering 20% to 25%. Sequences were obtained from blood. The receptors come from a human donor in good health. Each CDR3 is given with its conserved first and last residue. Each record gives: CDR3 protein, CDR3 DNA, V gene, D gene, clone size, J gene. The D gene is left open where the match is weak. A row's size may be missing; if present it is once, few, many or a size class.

CDR3aa: CASSDERVPDTQYF
CDR3nt: TGTGCCAGCAGTGACGAAAGGGTGCCAGATACGCAGTATTTT
v_gene: TRBV2
d_gene: NA
abundance: NA
j_gene: TRBJ2-3

CDR3aa: CASSLQYVKSTDTQYF
CDR3nt: TGTGCCAGCAGCTTACAGTACGTCAAAAGCACAGATACGCAGTATTTT
v_gene: TRBV7-3
d_gene: NA
abundance: few
j_gene: TRBJ2-3

CDR3aa: CASSLVALSVTFF
CDR3nt: TGTGCCAGCAGCTTAGTAGCACTTTCGGTGACTTTCTTT
v_gene: TRBV7-2
d_gene: NA
abundance: NA
j_gene: TRBJ1-1

CDR3aa: CASSYSIQETQYF
CDR3nt: TGTGCCAGCAGTTACTCGATCCAAGAGACCCAGTACTTC
v_gene: TRBV6-5
d_gene: NA
abundance: NA
j_gene: TRBJ2-5

CDR3aa: CATWTVSNQPQHF
CDR3nt: TGTGCCACCTGGACAGTTAGCAATCAGCCCCAGCATTTT
v_gene: TRBV28
d_gene: NA
abundance: NA
j_gene: TRBJ1-5

CDR3aa: CASSPPGSAQHF
CDR3nt: TGTGCCAGCAGCCCCCCCGGGTCGGCCCAGCATTTT
v_gene: TRBV12-3/TRBV12-4
d_gene: NA
abundance: NA
j_gene: TRBJ1-5

CDR3aa: CASSLEGYSEQFF
CDR3nt: TGTGCCAGCAGCTTAGAGGGGTATAGTGAGCAGTTCTTC
v_gene: TRBV11-3
d_gene: NA
abundance: NA
j_gene: TRBJ2-1

CDR3aa: CASGRETQETQYF
CDR3nt: TGTGCCAGCGGAAGAGAGACCCAAGAGACCCAGTACTTC
v_gene: TRBV12-3/TRBV12-4
d_gene: NA
abundance: NA
j_gene: TRBJ2-5

CDR3aa: CSARARTGQETQYF
CDR3nt: TGCAGTGCTAGAGCTCGGACAGGCCAAGAGACCCAGTACTTC
v_gene: TRBV20-1
d_gene: TRBD1
abundance: few
j_gene: TRBJ2-5

CDR3aa: CASSFTDNPYEQYF
CDR3nt: TGTGCCAGCAGTTTTACAGATAATCCCTACGAGCAGTACTTC
v_gene: TRBV2
d_gene: NA
abundance: NA
j_gene: TRBJ2-7

CDR3aa: CVSSFGDMEQYF
CDR3nt: TGTGTCAGCAGTTTCGGAGATATGGAGCAGTACTTC
v_gene: TRBV12-3/TRBV12-4
d_gene: NA
abundance: NA
j_gene: TRBJ2-7

CDR3aa: CASSVGTGDEELFF
CDR3nt: TGTGCCAGCAGCGTTGGGACAGGGGATGAAGAACTGTTTTTT
v_gene: TRBV9
d_gene: TRBD1
abundance: NA
j_gene: TRBJ1-4

CDR3aa: CASSPGVGASYEQYF
CDR3nt: TGTGCCAGCAGCCCAGGGGTTGGCGCGTCCTACGAGCAGTACTTC
v_gene: TRBV7-9
d_gene: NA
abundance: NA
j_gene: TRBJ2-7

CDR3aa: CASSFEALRTTNEKLFF
CDR3nt: TGCGCCAGCAGCTTCGAGGCCCTGCGAACGACTAATGAAAAACTGTTTTTT
v_gene: TRBV5-1
d_gene: NA
abundance: few
j_gene: TRBJ1-4